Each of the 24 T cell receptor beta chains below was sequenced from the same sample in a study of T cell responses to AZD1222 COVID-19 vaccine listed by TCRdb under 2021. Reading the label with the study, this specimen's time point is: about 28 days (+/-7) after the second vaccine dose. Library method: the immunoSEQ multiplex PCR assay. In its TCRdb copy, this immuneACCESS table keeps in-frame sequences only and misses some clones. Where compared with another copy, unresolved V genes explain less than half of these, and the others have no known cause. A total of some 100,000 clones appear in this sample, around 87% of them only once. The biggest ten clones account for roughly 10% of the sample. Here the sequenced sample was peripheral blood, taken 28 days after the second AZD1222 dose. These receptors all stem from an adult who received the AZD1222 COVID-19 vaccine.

This CDR3 is CASKKPGTGYLNTEAFF. The CDR3 DNA is TGTGCCAGCAAAAAACCCGGGACAGGGTACCTGAACACTGAAGCTTTCTTT. The V gene is TRBV28, the J gene TRBJ1-1, with 9 bases that match TRBD1. Trimming took 7 bases from V and 0 from J; bases not matched to a gene: 12. Germline CDR1 is MDHEN and CDR2 is SYDVKM. The CDR3 runs to 17 residues.

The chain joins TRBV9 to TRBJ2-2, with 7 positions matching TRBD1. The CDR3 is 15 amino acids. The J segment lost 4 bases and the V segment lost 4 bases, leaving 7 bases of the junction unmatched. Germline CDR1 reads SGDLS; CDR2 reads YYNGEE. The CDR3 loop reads CASSKRQGLTGELFF. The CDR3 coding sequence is TGTGCCAGCAGCAAACGACAGGGTCTCACCGGGGAGCTGTTTTTT.

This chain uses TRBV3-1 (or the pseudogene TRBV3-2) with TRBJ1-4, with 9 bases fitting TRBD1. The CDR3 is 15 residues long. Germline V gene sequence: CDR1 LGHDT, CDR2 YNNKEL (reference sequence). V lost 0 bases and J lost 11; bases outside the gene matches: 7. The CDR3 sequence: CASSQDTGGQRKLFF. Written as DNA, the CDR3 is TGTGCCAGCAGCCAAGACACAGGGGGCCAGCGGAAACTGTTTTTT.

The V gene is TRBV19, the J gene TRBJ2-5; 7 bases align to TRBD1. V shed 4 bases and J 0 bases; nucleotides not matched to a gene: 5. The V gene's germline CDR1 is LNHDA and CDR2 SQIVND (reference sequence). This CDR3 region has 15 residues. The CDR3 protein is CASSTWTGYQETQYF. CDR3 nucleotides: TGTGCCAGTAGTACCTGGACAGGTTACCAAGAGACCCAGTACTTC.

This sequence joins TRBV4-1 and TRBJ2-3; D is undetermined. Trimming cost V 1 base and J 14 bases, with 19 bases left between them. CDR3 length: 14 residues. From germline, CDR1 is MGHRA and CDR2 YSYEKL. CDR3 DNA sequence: TGCGCCAGCAGCCAAGCTTCTCATGTACTCGCACGGTATTTT. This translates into CASSQASHVLARYF.

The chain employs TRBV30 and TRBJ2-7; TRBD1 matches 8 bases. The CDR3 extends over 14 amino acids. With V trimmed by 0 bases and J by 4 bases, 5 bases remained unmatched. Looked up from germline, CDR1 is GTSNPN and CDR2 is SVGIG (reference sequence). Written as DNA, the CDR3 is TGTGCCTGGAGTGTAGGACAGGGCGGGTACGAGCAGTACTTC. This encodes CAWSVGQGGYEQYF. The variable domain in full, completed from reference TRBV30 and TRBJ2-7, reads SQTIHQWPATLVQPVGSPLSLECTVEGTSNPNLYWYRQAAGRGLQLLFYSVGIGQISSEVPQNLSASRPQDRQFILSSKKLLLSDSGFYLCAWSVGQGGYEQYFGPGTRLTVT.

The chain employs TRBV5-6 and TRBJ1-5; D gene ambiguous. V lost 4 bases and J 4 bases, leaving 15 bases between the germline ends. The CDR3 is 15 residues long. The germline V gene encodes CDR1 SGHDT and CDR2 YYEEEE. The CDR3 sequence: CASSRRMTGNQPQHF. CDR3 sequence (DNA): TGTGCCAGCAGCCGACGTATGACGGGGAATCAGCCCCAGCATTTT.

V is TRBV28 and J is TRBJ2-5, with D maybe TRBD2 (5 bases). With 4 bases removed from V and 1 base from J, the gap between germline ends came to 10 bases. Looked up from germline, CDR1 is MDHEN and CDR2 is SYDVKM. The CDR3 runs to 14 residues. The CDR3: CASSSPGVQETQYF. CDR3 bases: TGTGCCAGCAGTTCGCCCGGGGTCCAAGAGACCCAGTACTTC.

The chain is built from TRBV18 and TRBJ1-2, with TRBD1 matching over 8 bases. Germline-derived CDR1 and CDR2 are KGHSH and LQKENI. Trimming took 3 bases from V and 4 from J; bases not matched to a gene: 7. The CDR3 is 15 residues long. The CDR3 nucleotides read TGTGCCAGCTCACCTGGACAGGGCTCTATCTATGGCTACACCTTC. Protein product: CASSPGQGSIYGYTF.

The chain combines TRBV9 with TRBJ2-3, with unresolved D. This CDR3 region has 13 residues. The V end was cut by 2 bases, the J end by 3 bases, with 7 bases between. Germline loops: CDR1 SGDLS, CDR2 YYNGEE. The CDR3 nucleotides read TGTGCCAGCAGCGTGGGTGGAACAGATACGCAGTATTTT. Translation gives CASSVGGTDTQYF.

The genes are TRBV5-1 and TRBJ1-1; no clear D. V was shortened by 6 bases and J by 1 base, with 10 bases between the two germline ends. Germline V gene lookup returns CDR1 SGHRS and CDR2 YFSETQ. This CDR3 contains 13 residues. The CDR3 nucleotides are TGCGCCAGCAAGCAGGCAGGGAACACTGAAGCTTTCTTT. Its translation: CASKQAGNTEAFF.

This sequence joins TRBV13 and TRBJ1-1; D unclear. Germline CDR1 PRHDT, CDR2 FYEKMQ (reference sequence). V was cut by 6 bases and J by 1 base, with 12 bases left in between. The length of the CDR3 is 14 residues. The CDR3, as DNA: TGTGCCAGCAGGATTCCCACGGGGAACACTGAAGCTTTCTTT. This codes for CASRIPTGNTEAFF.

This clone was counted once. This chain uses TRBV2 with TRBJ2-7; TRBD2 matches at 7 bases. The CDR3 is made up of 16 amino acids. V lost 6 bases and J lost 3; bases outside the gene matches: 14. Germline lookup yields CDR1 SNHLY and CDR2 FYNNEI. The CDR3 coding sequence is TGTGCCAGCAGCGGAAGCGAGCGGGGCTCTCTCTACGAGCAGTACTTC. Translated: CASSGSERGSLYEQYF.

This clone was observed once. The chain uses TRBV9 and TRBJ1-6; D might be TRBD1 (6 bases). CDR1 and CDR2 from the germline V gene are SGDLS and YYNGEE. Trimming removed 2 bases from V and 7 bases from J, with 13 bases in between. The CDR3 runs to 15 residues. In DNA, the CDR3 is TGTGCCAGCAGCGTCACCGGGGGGCGGAATTCACCCCTCCACTTT. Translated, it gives CASSVTGGRNSPLHF.

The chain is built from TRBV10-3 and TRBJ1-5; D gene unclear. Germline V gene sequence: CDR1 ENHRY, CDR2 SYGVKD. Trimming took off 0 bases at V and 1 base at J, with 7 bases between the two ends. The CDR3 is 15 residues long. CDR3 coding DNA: TGTGCCATCAGTGAGTCGAGCGTGAGCAATCAGCCCCAGCATTTT. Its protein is CAISESSVSNQPQHF.

CDR3 bases: TGTGCCACTTCTCCGGGACAGCCCCCCTACGAGCAGTACTTC. It translates to CATSPGQPPYEQYF. The chain recombines TRBV19 with TRBJ2-7; the match to TRBD1 covers 7 bases. J was trimmed by 2 bases and V by 10 bases; bases with no gene match: 11. Looked up from germline, CDR1 is LNHDA and CDR2 is SQIVND (reference sequence). The CDR3 covers 14 residues. Complete variable domain (other parts from reference TRBV19 and TRBJ2-7): DGGITQSPKYLFRKEGQNVTLSCEQNLNHDAMYWYRQDPGQGLRLIYYSQIVNDFQKGDIAEGYSVSREKKESFPLTVTSAQKNPTAFYLCATSPGQPPYEQYFGPGTRLTVT.

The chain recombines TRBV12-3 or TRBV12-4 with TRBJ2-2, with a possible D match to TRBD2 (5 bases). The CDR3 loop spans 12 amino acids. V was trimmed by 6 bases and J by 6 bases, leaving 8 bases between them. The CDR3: CASSSGAGELFF. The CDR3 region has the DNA TGTGCCAGCAGCTCCGGGGCCGGGGAGCTGTTTTTT.

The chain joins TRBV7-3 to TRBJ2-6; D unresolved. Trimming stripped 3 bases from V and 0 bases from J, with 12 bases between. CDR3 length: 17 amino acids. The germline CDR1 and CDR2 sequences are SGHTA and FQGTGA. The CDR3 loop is CASSFGPSPSGANVLTF. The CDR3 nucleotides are TGTGCCAGCAGCTTTGGACCGTCACCCTCTGGGGCCAACGTCCTGACTTTC.

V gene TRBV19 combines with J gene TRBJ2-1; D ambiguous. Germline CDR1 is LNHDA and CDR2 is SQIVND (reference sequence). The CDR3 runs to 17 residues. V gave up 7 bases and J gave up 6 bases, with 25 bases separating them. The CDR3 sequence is CASTPLFAGSPTNEQFF. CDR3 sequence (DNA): TGTGCCAGTACCCCCTTATTCGCCGGGTCTCCTACCAATGAGCAGTTCTTC.

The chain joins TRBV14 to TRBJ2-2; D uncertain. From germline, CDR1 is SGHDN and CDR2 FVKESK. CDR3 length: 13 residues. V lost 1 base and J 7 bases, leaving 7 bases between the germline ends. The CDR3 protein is CASSQVVIGELFF. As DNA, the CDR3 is TGTGCCAGCAGCCAAGTAGTTATCGGGGAGCTGTTTTTT.

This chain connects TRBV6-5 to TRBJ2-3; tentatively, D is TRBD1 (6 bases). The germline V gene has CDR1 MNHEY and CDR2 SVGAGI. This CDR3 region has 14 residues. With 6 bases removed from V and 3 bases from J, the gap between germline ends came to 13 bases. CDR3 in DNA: TGTGCCAGCAGATTGGACAGACAGACAGATACGCAGTATTTT. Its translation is CASRLDRQTDTQYF.

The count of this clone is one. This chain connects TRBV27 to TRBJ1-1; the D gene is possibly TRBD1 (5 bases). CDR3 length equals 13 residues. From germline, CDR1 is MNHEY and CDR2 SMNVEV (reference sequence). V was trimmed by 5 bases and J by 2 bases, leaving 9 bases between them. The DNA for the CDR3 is TGTGCCAGCAGTCTGACAGCTAACACTGAAGCTTTCTTT. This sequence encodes CASSLTANTEAFF.

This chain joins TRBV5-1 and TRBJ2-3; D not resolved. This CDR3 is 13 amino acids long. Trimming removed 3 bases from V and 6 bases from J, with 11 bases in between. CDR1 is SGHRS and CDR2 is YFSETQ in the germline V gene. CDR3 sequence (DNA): TGCGCCAGCAGCTCCGTCGTAAGTGATACGCAGTATTTT. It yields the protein CASSSVVSDTQYF.

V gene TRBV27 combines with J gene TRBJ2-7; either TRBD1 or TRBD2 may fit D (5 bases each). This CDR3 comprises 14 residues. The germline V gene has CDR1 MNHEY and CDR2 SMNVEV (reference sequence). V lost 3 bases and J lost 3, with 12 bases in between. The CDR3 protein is CASSFGTVGYEQYF. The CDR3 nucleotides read TGTGCCAGCAGTTTTGGGACGGTAGGCTACGAGCAGTACTTC.